This TCR beta chain was found in a study of blood T cell repertoires in COVID-19. The overall study: The origin of the acute and convalescent COVID-19 samples was the United States, Italy and Spain. Sources were T cells, B-cell-depleted T cells, or PBMCs; the material itself was cDNA or gDNA.

As originally analysed: Amplification from reference gene primers served as the basis for estimated nucleated cell counts. The method was immunoSEQ multiplex PCR; TCRdb's version includes in-frame clones alone and lacks a portion of them. V and J calls and clone size are as listed in that table; D and trimming were resolved from the DNA. This sample yields fewer than 450,000 clones, of which approximately 88% are seen a single time; over 9.5% belongs to the top ten. The TCR originated in a woman in her 50s with COVID-19, enrolled during active disease. Source material: peripheral blood.

CDR3 nucleotides: TGCGCCAGCAGCCGGACAGGGTTGGGTGAGCAGTACTTC. It translates to CASSRTGLGEQYF. V and J are TRBV4-1 and TRBJ2-7, with 8 positions matching TRBD1. Germline trimming cut 4 bases from V and 7 bases from J; bases unmatched to any gene: 6. Germline CDR1 and CDR2: MGHRA and YSYEKL. The CDR3 is 13 residues long.